The next 28 T cell receptor beta chains were all read from a single sample in a study of blood T cell repertoires in COVID-19. TCRdb's copy holds only in-frame clones and misses some; the assay was immunoSEQ multiplex PCR. The sample consists of tens of thousands of clones, around 83% of them appearing once. The sequencing sample was made of peripheral blood. The receptors come from a human donor in a cohort sampled during active COVID-19.

The rearrangement uses TRBV6-5 and TRBJ2-7; 7 bases line up with TRBD1. The V gene end was trimmed by 10 bases and the J gene end by 2 bases; junction bases not matched to a gene: 5. The CDR3 is 12 residues long. The germline CDR1 and CDR2 sequences are MNHEY and SVGAGI. CDR3 in DNA: TGTGCCACGACAGGGAAGCCCTACGAGCAGTACTTC. Its protein product is CATTGKPYEQYF.

Here the CDR3 DNA reads TGTGCCAGCAGCATCCCGCGGGACAGGGGTAATGAAAAACTGTTTTTT. It is translated as CASSIPRDRGNEKLFF. The chain uses TRBV7-9 and TRBJ1-4; 10 bases line up with TRBD1. This CDR3 comprises 16 residues. V dropped 5 bases and J dropped 4; count of bases not matched to a gene: 7. Germline V gives CDR1 SEHNR, CDR2 FQNEAQ (reference sequence). Full variable domain (outside the CDR3, taken from reference TRBV7-9 and TRBJ1-4): DTGVSQNPRHKITKRGQNVTFRCDPISEHNRLYWYRQTLGQGPEFLTYFQNEAQLEKSRLLSDRFSAERPKGSFSTLEIQRTEQGDSAMYLCASSIPRDRGNEKLFFGSGTQLSVL.

The J gene is TRBJ1-4, the V gene TRBV4-2, with TRBD1 matching 9 bases. CDR3 length: 16 residues. After removal of 2 bases from V and 5 bases from J, the junction contained 6 bases not matched to a gene. The germline V gene encodes CDR1 LGHNA and CDR2 YNFKEQ. CDR3 sequence: CASSQTRGTGNEKLFF. CDR3 nucleotide sequence: TGTGCCAGCAGCCAAACTCGCGGGACAGGGAATGAAAAACTGTTTTTT.

J is TRBJ2-3 and V is TRBV14; D is possibly TRBD1 (5 bases). Trimming shortened V by 4 bases and J by 3 bases, and 11 bases separated the two germline ends. Germline V gene lookup returns CDR1 SGHDN and CDR2 FVKESK. The CDR3 sequence is 14 residues long. The CDR3 protein is CASSPTTGTDTQYF. The CDR3 DNA sequence: TGTGCCAGCAGCCCTACCACAGGAACAGATACGCAGTATTTT.

The chain couples TRBV11-1 to TRBJ1-2, with D possibly TRBD1 on 5 matching bases. Germline lookup yields CDR1 SGHAT and CDR2 FQDESV (reference sequence). V shed 5 bases and J shed 5 bases, with 12 bases lying between them. The CDR3 spans 13 residues. The CDR3 DNA sequence: TGTGCCAGCAGCCAAAGACAGTCTTATGGCTACACCTTC. Protein sequence: CASSQRQSYGYTF.

V gene TRBV21-1 combines with J gene TRBJ2-1; the table's D call, TRBD1, has no DNA check behind it. TRBV21-1 is listed as a pseudogene. CDR3 size: 18 residues. The CDR3 here is CASSRVTGTERLYNEQFF. DNA of the CDR3: TGTGCCAGCAGCAGAGTGACCGGGACAGAAAGGCTCTACAATGAGCAGTTCTTC.

The chain combines TRBV12-2 with TRBJ2-2; the DNA was not compared with TRBD2, the D call given in the table. TRBV12-2 is termed a pseudogene. This CDR3 contains 17 residues. DNA for the CDR3: TGTGCAAGTCGCTTAAAACGTATAGCAAGGAACACCGGGGAGCTGTTTTTT. This gives the protein CASRLKRIARNTGELFF.

The chain joins TRBV12-3 or TRBV12-4 to TRBJ1-2; TRBD1 is a possible D gene (5 bases). CDR3 length: 12 amino acids. V lost 3 bases and J lost 12, with 14 bases in between. Here the CDR3 DNA reads TGTGCCAGCAGTTTCGGAGGGACGGACAACACCTTC. Residues: CASSFGGTDNTF.

The chain combines TRBV5-6 with TRBJ1-6; D perhaps matches TRBD1 (6 bases). This CDR3 contains 14 residues. Trimming removed 0 bases from V and 10 bases from J, with 11 bases in between. Germline V gene sequence: CDR1 SGHDT, CDR2 YYEEEE. This CDR3 reads CASSLAGDQSPLHF. Written as DNA, the CDR3 is TGTGCCAGCAGCTTGGCAGGGGATCAATCACCCCTCCACTTT.

The V gene is TRBV13, the J gene TRBJ2-3, with 7 bases matching TRBD2. Germline-derived CDR1 and CDR2 are PRHDT and FYEKMQ (reference sequence). This CDR3 contains 18 residues. Trimming cost V 3 bases and J 7 bases; bases outside gene matches: 19. CDR3 sequence (DNA): TGTGCCAGCAGCTTTATCGGGGGGACTCCCTCATGGATCCATACGCAGTATTTT. Amino acids: CASSFIGGTPSWIHTQYF.

J is TRBJ2-5 and V is TRBV11-3, with 9 bases lining up with TRBD2. V lost 1 base and J lost 5; bases outside the gene matches: 11. The CDR3 contains 17 residues. Per germline, CDR1 SGHNT and CDR2 YENEEA. For the CDR3, the DNA is TGTGCCAGCAGCTTAGGGTCTCGCACTAGCGGGTCGGAGACCCAGTACTTC. It translates to CASSLGSRTSGSETQYF. The full variable domain, completed using reference TRBV11-3 and TRBJ2-5, is EAGVVQSPRYKIIEKKQPVAFWCNPISGHNTLYWYLQNLGQGPELLIRYENEEAVDDSQLPKDRFSAERLKGVDSTLKIQPAELGDSAVYLCASSLGSRTSGSETQYFGPGTRLLVL.

The gene calls are TRBV4-1 and TRBJ1-2; tentatively, D is TRBD1 (6 bases). This CDR3 spans 15 amino acids. V gave up 4 bases and J gave up 5 bases, with 17 bases separating them. CDR1 is MGHRA, CDR2 YSYEKL, per germline. CDR3 DNA: TGCGCCAGCAGCCCATCGACAGGCAGAGGGTATGGCTACACCTTC. Its translation is CASSPSTGRGYGYTF.

As for this clone: Germline and junction disagree at one end, which may indicate a read error. V is TRBV6-1 and J is TRBJ2-4; maybe TRBD1 (6 bases). Germline values: CDR1 MNHNS, CDR2 SASEGT. The CDR3 runs 20 residues. The CDR3 coding sequence is TGTGCCAGCAGCGAAGAAGCCAGGGGCTACTACGGCCTAGCCAAAAACATTCAGTACTTC. Translation gives CASSEEARGYYGLAKNIQYF.

The sample holds a few counts of this clone. The genes are TRBV2 and TRBJ1-5; 8 bases map to TRBD1. J lost 7 bases, V lost 4 bases, and 15 bases had no gene match. This CDR3 contains 17 residues. Germline values: CDR1 SNHLY, CDR2 FYNNEI. In DNA, the CDR3 is TGTGCCAGCAGTGGGGACAGGTTGGTTTCATTTAGGCAGCCCCAGCATTTT. It codes for CASSGDRLVSFRQPQHF.

The chain recombines TRBV28 with TRBJ1-6; 9 bases line up with TRBD1. The CDR3 is made up of 14 amino acids. Germline V CDR1 and CDR2: MDHEN, SYDVKM. V dropped 6 bases and J dropped 13; count of bases not matched to a gene: 10. The CDR3 sequence is CASRQTGGGYPLHF. Here the CDR3 DNA reads TGTGCCAGCAGACAGACAGGGGGAGGGTACCCCCTCCACTTT.

This chain connects TRBV13 to TRBJ1-1, with D possibly being TRBD1 (5 bases). Per the germline V gene, CDR1 is PRHDT and CDR2 is FYEKMQ (reference sequence). The CDR3 length is 14 residues. Trimming stripped 3 bases from V and 5 bases from J, with 13 bases between. The CDR3 coding sequence is TGTGCCAGCAGCTTGGGGGGTTTGGGTACTGAAGCTTTCTTT. Its translation: CASSLGGLGTEAFF.

This chain links TRBV6-6 with TRBJ1-4; TRBD1 aligns across 8 bases. V lost 6 bases to trimming and J lost 5 bases; unmatched junction nucleotides: 5. CDR1 and CDR2 from the germline V gene are MNHNY and SVGAGI (reference sequence). The CDR3 totals 14 residues. The CDR3 loop is CASRGQAPNEKLFF. The CDR3 DNA reads as TGTGCCAGCAGGGGACAGGCCCCCAATGAAAAACTGTTTTTT.

The V gene is TRBV19, the J gene TRBJ2-1; a weak D match, TRBD2 (6 bases). The CDR3 runs to 11 residues. V lost 4 bases and J lost 10, with 8 bases in between. CDR1 is LNHDA and CDR2 is SQIVND in the germline V gene (reference sequence). CDR3 in amino acids: CASSTLAEQFF. The CDR3 DNA follows: TGTGCCAGTAGTACCCTAGCGGAGCAGTTCTTC.

The chain combines TRBV6-5 with TRBJ2-2, with 10 bases aligning to TRBD2. J gave up 5 bases and V 5 bases, and 5 bases lay outside the gene matches. Germline loops: CDR1 MNHEY, CDR2 SVGAGI. The CDR3 covers 15 residues. The CDR3: CASSPAGGATGELFF. The CDR3, as DNA: TGTGCCAGCAGTCCAGCGGGGGGGGCTACCGGGGAGCTGTTTTTT.

This clone occurred once. V and J are TRBV29-1 and TRBJ2-3, with 9 positions matching TRBD2. V lost 0 bases, J lost 7 bases, and 14 bases stayed unmatched. Germline CDR1 is SQVTM and CDR2 is ANQGSEA. This CDR3 comprises 17 residues. CDR3 residues: CSVEDPGTSRGMNTQYF. The CDR3 DNA reads TGCAGCGTTGAAGATCCCGGGACTAGCCGGGGAATGAATACGCAGTATTTT.

This chain joins TRBV5-1 and TRBJ2-3; D unresolved. Trimming took off 1 base at V and 0 bases at J, with 9 bases between the two ends. CDR3 length equals 15 residues. Germline CDR1 is SGHRS and CDR2 is YFSETQ. CDR3 in DNA: TGCGCCAGCAGCTTGCTCAGTTTTAGCACAGATACGCAGTATTTT. As protein: CASSLLSFSTDTQYF.

The rearrangement joins TRBV29-1 to TRBJ2-6; D is possibly TRBD1 (6 bases). The CDR3 has 16 amino acids. Per the germline V gene, CDR1 is SQVTM and CDR2 is ANQGSEA. V was cut by 5 bases and J by 0 bases, with 14 bases left in between. Here the CDR3 reads CSVLGQRPSGANVLTF. CDR3 nucleotide sequence: TGCAGCGTTCTCGGACAGCGACCCTCTGGGGCCAACGTCCTGACTTTC. The variable domain in full, completed from reference TRBV29-1 and TRBJ2-6, reads SAVISQKPSRDICQRGTSLTIQCQVDSQVTMMFWYRQQPGQSLTLIATANQGSEATYESGFVIDKFPISRPNLTFSTLTVSNMSPEDSSIYLCSVLGQRPSGANVLTFGAGSRLTVL.

CDR3 region: CASSLGAGGEAFF. In DNA, the CDR3 is TGTGCCAGCAGCTTAGGGGCAGGGGGCGAAGCTTTCTTT. This rearrangement joins TRBV7-8 to TRBJ1-1, with TRBD1 matching over 8 bases. With V trimmed by 1 base and J by 8 bases, 3 bases remained unmatched. The CDR3 is made up of 13 amino acids. Germline V gene sequence: CDR1 SGHVS, CDR2 FQNEAQ.

This clone came up many times. The rearrangement uses TRBV19 and TRBJ2-7; 8 positions agree with TRBD1. Germline lookup yields CDR1 LNHDA and CDR2 SQIVND (reference sequence). The CDR3 loop spans 12 amino acids. V shed 6 bases and J 6 bases; nucleotides not matched to a gene: 4. The CDR3 here is CASSGQGSEQYF. CDR3 coding DNA: TGTGCCAGTAGCGGACAGGGATCCGAGCAGTACTTC.

The rearrangement links TRBV2 to TRBJ2-2, with 8 bases lining up with TRBD2. From germline, CDR1 is SNHLY and CDR2 FYNNEI. The J segment lost 2 bases and the V segment lost 6 bases, leaving 5 bases of the junction unmatched. The CDR3 covers 15 residues. As DNA, the CDR3 is TGTGCCAGCAGCGGGGGGGCCCAAAACACCGGGGAGCTGTTTTTT. Translating it yields CASSGGAQNTGELFF. Full variable domain (rest looked up from reference TRBV2 and TRBJ2-2): EPEVTQTPSHQVTQMGQEVILRCVPISNHLYFYWYRQILGQKVEFLVSFYNNEISEKSEIFDDQFSVERPDGSNFTLKIRSTKLEDSAMYFCASSGGAQNTGELFFGEGSRLTVL.

This chain joins TRBV9 and TRBJ2-2; D is ambiguous. Germline loops: CDR1 SGDLS, CDR2 YYNGEE. This CDR3 contains 14 residues. With 2 bases removed from V and 1 base from J, the gap between germline ends came to 6 bases. CDR3 residues: CASSVGQNTGELFF. The CDR3 DNA reads TGTGCCAGCAGCGTTGGGCAGAACACCGGGGAGCTGTTTTTT.

This rearrangement joins TRBV10-1 to TRBJ1-2, with TRBD1 matching 8 bases. This CDR3 has 13 residues. Germline CDR1 is WNHNN and CDR2 is SYGVQD (reference sequence). V was clipped by 6 bases and J by 8 bases; unmatched bases: 8. The chain's CDR3 is CASSPDRGGGYTF. The CDR3, as DNA: TGCGCCAGCAGCCCTGACAGGGGTGGCGGCTACACCTTC.

V is TRBV14 and J is TRBJ1-6; possibly TRBD1 for D (6 bases). This CDR3 region has 14 residues. The germline gives CDR1 SGHDN, CDR2 FVKESK. Trimming cost V 1 base and J 7 bases, with 8 bases left between them. CDR3 region: CASSQAGVNSPLHF. As DNA, the CDR3 is TGTGCCAGCAGCCAAGCAGGGGTCAATTCACCCCTCCACTTT.